One sample yielded the 5 T cell receptor beta chains listed below, sequenced in a study of blood T cell repertoires in COVID-19. Measured with immunoSEQ multiplex PCR; TCRdb has only the in-frame clones, and not every one. The sample has 100,000 or so clones, 65% to 90% seen once; the top ten hold 2% to 3%. The sequenced material came from PBMCs or T cells enriched from blood (not recorded which). Receptors were obtained from a woman aged 50 to 60 who had recovered from COVID-19.

The CDR3 bases are TGTGCCAGCAGCCAACTAGCGGGGGGGATAGAGACCCAGTACTTC. This codes for CASSQLAGGIETQYF. The V gene is TRBV4-2, the J gene TRBJ2-5, with 12 bases identical to TRBD2. The V segment lost 2 bases and the J segment 4 bases; nucleotides outside the gene matches: 2. The CDR3 is 15 residues long. Germline V gives CDR1 LGHNA, CDR2 YNFKEQ.

The rearrangement links TRBV19 to TRBJ2-6; 8 bases match TRBD1. The CDR3 consists of 17 residues. Germline CDR1 LNHDA, CDR2 SQIVND (reference sequence). After removal of 6 bases from V and 0 bases from J, the junction contained 7 bases not matched to a gene. The CDR3 loop reads CASRWTGSNSGANVLTF. The CDR3 DNA reads TGTGCCAGTAGGTGGACAGGGTCAAACTCTGGGGCCAACGTCCTGACTTTC.

This sequence joins TRBV5-1 and TRBJ2-7, with a tentative D call TRBD1 (6 bases). Trimming stripped 4 bases from V and 1 base from J, with 12 bases between. This CDR3 contains 14 residues. Germline V gene lookup returns CDR1 SGHRS and CDR2 YFSETQ. This CDR3 reads CASSPGQLSYEQYF. The CDR3 DNA is TGCGCCAGCAGCCCAGGACAGTTATCCTACGAGCAGTACTTC.

This chain joins TRBV30 and TRBJ2-1; TRBD1 aligns across 7 bases. J was trimmed by 7 bases and V by 4 bases; bases with no gene match: 10. Looked up from germline, CDR1 is GTSNPN and CDR2 is SVGIG (reference sequence). CDR3 length equals 14 residues. CDR3 protein: CAWKGQLELNEQFF. CDR3 DNA sequence: TGTGCCTGGAAGGGACAGCTGGAATTGAATGAGCAGTTCTTC.

The chain is built from TRBV30 and TRBJ2-7; 10 nucleotides agree with TRBD1. The ends lost 5 bases at V and 5 bases at J; junction bases unmatched: 3. The CDR3 sequence is 12 residues long. CDR1 is GTSNPN and CDR2 is SVGIG in the germline V gene (reference sequence). The CDR3 DNA reads as TGTGCCTGGGAGACAGGGGGCCACGAGCAGTACTTC. As protein: CAWETGGHEQYF.